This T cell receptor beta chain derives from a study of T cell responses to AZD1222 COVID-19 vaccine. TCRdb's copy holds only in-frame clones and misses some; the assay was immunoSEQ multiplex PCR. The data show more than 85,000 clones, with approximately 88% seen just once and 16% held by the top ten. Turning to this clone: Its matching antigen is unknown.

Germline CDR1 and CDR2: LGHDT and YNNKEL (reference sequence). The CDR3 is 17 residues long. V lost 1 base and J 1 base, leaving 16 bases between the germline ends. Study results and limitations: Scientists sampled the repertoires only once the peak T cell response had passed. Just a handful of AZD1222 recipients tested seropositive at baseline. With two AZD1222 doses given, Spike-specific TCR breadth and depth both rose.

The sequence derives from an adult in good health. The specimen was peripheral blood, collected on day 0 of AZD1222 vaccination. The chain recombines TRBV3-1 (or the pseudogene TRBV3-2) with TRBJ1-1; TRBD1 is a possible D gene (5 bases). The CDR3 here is CASSQAFRDRRNTEAFF. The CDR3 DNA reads TGTGCCAGCAGCCAAGCGTTCCGGGACCGAAGGAACACTGAAGCTTTCTTT.